This paragraph covers one TCR beta chain sequence. Its antigen is currently unknown. This record comes from a study of blood T cells in healthy people across ages. General study findings and limits: Per million T cells, the diversity of TCR beta decreased roughly linearly as age advanced.

A second about 6 to 12 cycle PCR used barcoded and J-beta primers. TCRdb redid the calling of the 5' RACE reads with MiXCR, one entry per CDR3 protein. In the table there are 1,500,000 or so distinct CDR3 sequences, approximately 59% of which are singletons. Each of the donors had 9 to 10 milliliters of peripheral blood drawn into EDTA-treated Vacutainer tubes. The V gene's germline CDR1 is PRHDT and CDR2 FYEKMQ (reference sequence). The CDR3 totals 16 residues. This sequence was found in a man between 18 and 35 years old in good health. The chain recombines TRBV13 with TRBJ2-5; 15 bases map to TRBD2. The end of the DNA aligns better with TRBJ2-7, so the J call may be wrong. The sample was blood. CDR3 sequence (DNA): TGTGCCAGCAGCCCCGGACTAGCGGGGGGGCACGACGAGCAGTACTTC. It codes for CASSPGLAGGHDEQYF.